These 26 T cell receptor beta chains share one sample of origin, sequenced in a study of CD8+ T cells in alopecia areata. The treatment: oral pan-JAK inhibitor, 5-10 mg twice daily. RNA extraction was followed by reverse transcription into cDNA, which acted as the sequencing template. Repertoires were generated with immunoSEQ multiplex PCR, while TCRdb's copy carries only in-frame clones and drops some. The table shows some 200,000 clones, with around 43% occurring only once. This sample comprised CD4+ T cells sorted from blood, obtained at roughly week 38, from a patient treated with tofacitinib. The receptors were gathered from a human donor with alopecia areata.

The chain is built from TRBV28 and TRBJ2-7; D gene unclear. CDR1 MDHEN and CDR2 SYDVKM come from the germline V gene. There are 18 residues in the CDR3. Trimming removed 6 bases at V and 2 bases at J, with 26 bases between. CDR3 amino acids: CASSRSPGTQRRTYEQYF. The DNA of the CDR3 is TGTGCCAGCAGCCGCAGCCCGGGCACCCAGAGGCGAACCTACGAGCAGTACTTC.

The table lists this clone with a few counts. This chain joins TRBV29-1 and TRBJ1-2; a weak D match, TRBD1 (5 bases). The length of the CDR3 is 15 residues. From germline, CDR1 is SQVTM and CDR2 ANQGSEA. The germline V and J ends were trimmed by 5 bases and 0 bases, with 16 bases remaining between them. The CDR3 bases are TGCAGCGTTAATGGAGACGGGGCGACTAACTATGGCTACACCTTC. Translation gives CSVNGDGATNYGYTF.

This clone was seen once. The CDR3 DNA is TGTGCCAGCAGCCTCGACGCGGACAGGCTTTATGGCTACACCTTC. Translated, it gives CASSLDADRLYGYTF. V usage is TRBV7-2 and J usage is TRBJ1-2, with 7 positions matching TRBD1. CDR3 length equals 15 residues. V was clipped by 5 bases and J by 5 bases; unmatched bases: 11. Germline V gene data show CDR1 as SGHTA and CDR2 as FQGNSA.

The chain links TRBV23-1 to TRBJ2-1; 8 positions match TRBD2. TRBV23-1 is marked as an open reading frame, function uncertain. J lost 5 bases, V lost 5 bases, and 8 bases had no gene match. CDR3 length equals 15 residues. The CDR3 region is CASSVTSVTDNEQFF. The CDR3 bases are TGCGCCAGCAGTGTGACTAGCGTAACCGACAATGAGCAGTTCTTC.

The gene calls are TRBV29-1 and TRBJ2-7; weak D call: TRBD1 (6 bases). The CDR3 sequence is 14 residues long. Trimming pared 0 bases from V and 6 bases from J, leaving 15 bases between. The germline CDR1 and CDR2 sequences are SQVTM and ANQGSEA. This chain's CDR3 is CSVEDRVSGAEQYF. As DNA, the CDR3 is TGCAGCGTTGAAGATCGGGTGTCAGGGGCCGAGCAGTACTTC.

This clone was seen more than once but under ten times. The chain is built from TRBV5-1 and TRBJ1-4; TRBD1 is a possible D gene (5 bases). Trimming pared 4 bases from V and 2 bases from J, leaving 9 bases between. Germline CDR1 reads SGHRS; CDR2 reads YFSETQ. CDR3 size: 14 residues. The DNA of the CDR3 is TGCGCCAGCAGCCCAGGGTCCACTAATGAAAAACTGTTTTTT. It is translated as CASSPGSTNEKLFF.

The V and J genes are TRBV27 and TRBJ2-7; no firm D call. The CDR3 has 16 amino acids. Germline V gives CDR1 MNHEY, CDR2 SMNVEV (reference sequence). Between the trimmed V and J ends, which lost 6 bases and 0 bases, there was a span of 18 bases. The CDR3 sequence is CASRYYAADASYEQYF. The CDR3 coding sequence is TGTGCCAGCAGATACTACGCTGCGGATGCCTCCTACGAGCAGTACTTC.

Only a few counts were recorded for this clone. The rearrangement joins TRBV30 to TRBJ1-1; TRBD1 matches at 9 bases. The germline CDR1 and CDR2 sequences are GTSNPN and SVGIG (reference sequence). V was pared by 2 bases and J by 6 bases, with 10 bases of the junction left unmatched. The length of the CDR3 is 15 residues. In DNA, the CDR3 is TGTGCCTGGAGTTATGGGGACAGGGTTGGCCCTGAAGCTTTCTTT. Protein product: CAWSYGDRVGPEAFF.

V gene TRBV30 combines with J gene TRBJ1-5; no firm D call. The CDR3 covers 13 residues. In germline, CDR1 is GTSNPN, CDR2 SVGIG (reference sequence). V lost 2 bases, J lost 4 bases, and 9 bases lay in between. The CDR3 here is CAWSFNRNQPQHF. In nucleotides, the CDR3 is TGTGCCTGGAGTTTTAACCGGAATCAGCCCCAGCATTTT.

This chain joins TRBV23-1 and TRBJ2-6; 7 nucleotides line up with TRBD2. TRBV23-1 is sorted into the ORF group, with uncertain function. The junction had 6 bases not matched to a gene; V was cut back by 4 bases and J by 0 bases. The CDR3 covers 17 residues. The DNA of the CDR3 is TGCGCCAGCAGTCGCGGGGGTCAATACTCTGGGGCCAACGTCCTGACTTTC. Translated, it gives CASSRGGQYSGANVLTF.

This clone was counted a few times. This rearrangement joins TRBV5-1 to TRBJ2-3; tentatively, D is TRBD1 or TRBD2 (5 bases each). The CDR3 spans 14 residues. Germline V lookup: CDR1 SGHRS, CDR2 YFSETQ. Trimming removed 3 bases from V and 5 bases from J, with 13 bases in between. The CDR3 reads CASSSRDGQDTQYF. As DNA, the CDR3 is TGCGCCAGCAGCTCCCGGGACGGTCAAGATACGCAGTATTTT.

The CDR3 reads CASREFTGAEGEAFF. The CDR3, as DNA: TGCGCCAGCAGGGAGTTTACAGGGGCTGAGGGTGAAGCTTTCTTT. The V gene is TRBV5-1, the J gene TRBJ1-1; 7 bases fit TRBD1. V shed 5 bases, J shed 7 bases, and the junction held 14 bases outside the gene matches. This CDR3 contains 15 residues. Germline V gene sequence: CDR1 SGHRS, CDR2 YFSETQ.

CDR3 sequence (DNA): TGTGCCAGCAGCCAAGATGTAGGGACAGCATATTACGAGCAGTACTTC. It is translated as CASSQDVGTAYYEQYF. The gene calls are TRBV14 and TRBJ2-7, with 7 bases aligning to TRBD1. This CDR3 has 16 amino acids. V trimming: 0 bases; J trimming: 4 bases; junction bases outside the gene matches: 9. The V gene's germline CDR1 is SGHDN and CDR2 FVKESK.

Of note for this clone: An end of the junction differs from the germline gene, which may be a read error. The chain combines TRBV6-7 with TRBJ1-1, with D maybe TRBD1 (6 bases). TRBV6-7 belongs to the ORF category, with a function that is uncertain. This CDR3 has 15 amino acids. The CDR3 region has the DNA TGTGCCGGCAGGGGCGGTTGGGGAATGAACACTGAAGCTTTCTTT. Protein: CAGRGGWGMNTEAFF.

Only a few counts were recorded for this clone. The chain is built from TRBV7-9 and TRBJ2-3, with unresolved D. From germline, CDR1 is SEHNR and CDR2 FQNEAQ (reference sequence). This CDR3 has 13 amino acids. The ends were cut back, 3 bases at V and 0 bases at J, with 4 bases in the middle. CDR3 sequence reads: CASSFGSTDTQYF. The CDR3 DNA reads TGTGCCAGCAGCTTCGGCAGCACAGATACGCAGTATTTT.

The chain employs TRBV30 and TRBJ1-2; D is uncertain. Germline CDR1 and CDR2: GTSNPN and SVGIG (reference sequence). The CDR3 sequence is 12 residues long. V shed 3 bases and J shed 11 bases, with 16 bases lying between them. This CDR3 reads CAWSPNSAGYTF. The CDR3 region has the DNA TGTGCCTGGAGCCCAAACTCAGCGGGTTACACCTTC.

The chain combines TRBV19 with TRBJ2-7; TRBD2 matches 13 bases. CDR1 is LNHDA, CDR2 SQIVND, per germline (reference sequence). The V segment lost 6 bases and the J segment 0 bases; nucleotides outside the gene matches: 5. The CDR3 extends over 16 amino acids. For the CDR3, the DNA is TGTGCCAGTAGCGGCCGACTAGCGGGAGGCTCCTACGAGCAGTACTTC. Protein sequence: CASSGRLAGGSYEQYF.

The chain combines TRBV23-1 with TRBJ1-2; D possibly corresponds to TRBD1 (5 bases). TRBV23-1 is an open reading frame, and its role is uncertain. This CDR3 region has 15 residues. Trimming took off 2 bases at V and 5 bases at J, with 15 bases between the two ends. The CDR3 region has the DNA TGCGCCAGCAGTCAAAAAAGAGAAGGGGAATATGGCTACACCTTC. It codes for CASSQKREGEYGYTF.

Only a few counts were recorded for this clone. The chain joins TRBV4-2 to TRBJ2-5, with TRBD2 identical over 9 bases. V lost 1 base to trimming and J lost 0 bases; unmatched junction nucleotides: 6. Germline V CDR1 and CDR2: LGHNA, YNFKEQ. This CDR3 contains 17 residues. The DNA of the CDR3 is TGTGCCAGCAGCCAAGGAGGTGCTAGCGGGAACCAAGAGACCCAGTACTTC. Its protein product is CASSQGGASGNQETQYF.

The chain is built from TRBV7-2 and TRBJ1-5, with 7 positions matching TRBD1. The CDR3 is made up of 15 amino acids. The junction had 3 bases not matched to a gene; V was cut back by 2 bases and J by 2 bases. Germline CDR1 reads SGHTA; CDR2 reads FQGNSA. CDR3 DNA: TGTGCCAGCAGCTTAACAGGGGAGGGCAATCAGCCCCAGCATTTT. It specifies CASSLTGEGNQPQHF.

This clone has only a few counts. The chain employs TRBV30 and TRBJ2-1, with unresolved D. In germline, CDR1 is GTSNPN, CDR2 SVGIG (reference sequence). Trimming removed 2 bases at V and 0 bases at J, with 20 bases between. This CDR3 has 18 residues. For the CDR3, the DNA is TGTGCCTGGAGTCCTGGTTTCCTTACTGTCAGCTCCTACAATGAGCAGTTCTTC. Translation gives CAWSPGFLTVSSYNEQFF.

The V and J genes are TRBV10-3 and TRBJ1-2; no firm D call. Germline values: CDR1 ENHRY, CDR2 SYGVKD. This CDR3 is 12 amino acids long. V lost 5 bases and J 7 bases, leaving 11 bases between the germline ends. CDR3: CAISSDGVGYTF. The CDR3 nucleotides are TGTGCCATCAGTTCGGACGGAGTTGGCTACACCTTC.

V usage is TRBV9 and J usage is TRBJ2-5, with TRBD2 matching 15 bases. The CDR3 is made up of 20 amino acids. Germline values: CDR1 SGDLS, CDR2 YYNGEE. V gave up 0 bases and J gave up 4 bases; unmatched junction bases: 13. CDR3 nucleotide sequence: TGTGCCAGCAGCGTAGATGATGGGGTGGGACTAGCGGGAGGAGGAGAGACCCAGTACTTC. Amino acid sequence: CASSVDDGVGLAGGGETQYF.

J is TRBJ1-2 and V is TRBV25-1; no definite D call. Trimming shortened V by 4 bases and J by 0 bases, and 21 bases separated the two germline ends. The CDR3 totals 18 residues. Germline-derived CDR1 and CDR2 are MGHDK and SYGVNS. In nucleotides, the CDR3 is TGTGCCAGCAGTGGCCCCTCAGGTGAAAAACCCACTAACTATGGCTACACCTTC. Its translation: CASSGPSGEKPTNYGYTF.

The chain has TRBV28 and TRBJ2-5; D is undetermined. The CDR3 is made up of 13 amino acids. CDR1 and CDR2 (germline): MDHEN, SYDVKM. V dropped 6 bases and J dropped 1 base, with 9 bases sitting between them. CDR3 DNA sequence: TGTGCCAGCAGCCCAGTGCCCCAAGAGACCCAGTACTTC. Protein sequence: CASSPVPQETQYF.

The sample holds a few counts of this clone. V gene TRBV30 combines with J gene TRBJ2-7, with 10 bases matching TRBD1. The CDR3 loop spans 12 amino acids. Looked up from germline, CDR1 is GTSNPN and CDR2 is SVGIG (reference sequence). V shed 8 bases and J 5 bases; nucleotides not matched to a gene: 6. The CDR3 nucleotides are TGTGCCCTTCGGACAGGGGGAAACGAGCAGTACTTC. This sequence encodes CALRTGGNEQYF.